A selection of T cell receptor beta chains follows, all from one sample in a study of blood T cell repertoires in COVID-19. This table comes from immunoSEQ multiplex PCR, and its TCRdb copy is limited to in-frame clones, with some not included. This table has more than 85,000 clones, 82% appearing once. What was sequenced was peripheral blood. These receptors originate from a man older than 75 with acute or convalescent COVID-19. Each CDR3 is given with its conserved first and last residue. D genes are given only for firm matches. Clone size is not always given. Where it is, it says once, few, many or a class for expanded clones.

clone_size j_call v_call d_call cdr3_nt cdr3_aa
- TRBJ1-6 TRBV5-6 TRBD1 TGTGCCAGCACCAGACGACAGGGGGCCAATTCACCCCTCCACTTT CASTRRQGANSPLHF
few TRBJ2-1 TRBV3-1/TRBV3-2 - TGTGCCAGCAGTTTAGCCATGGCCCCGGCTCGGTTCTTC CASSLAMAPARFF
- TRBJ2-7 TRBV18 - TGTGCCAGCTCACCAGGACAGTTGTTCGAGCAGTACTTC CASSPGQLFEQYF
- TRBJ2-7 TRBV30 - TGTGCCTGGAGTGAAACGGGTGCCTACGAGCAGTACTTC CAWSETGAYEQYF
- TRBJ2-5 TRBV5-4 - TGTGCCAGCAGCCCCGTTGACTTGCAAGAGACCCAGTACTTC CASSPVDLQETQYF
- TRBJ2-6 TRBV4-3 TRBD2 TGCGCCAGCGGGGACGGGGGGGGCGCTGGGGCCAACGTCCTGACTTTC CASGDGGGAGANVLTF
- TRBJ1-4 TRBV19 - TGTGCCAGTAAGGACAGCCCCGTGTTCGGTGAAAAACTGTTTTTT CASKDSPVFGEKLFF
- TRBJ2-7 TRBV12-3/TRBV12-4 TRBD1 TGTGCCAGCAGTTCGACAGGGGTTTACGAGCAGTACTTC CASSSTGVYEQYF
few TRBJ2-2 TRBV3-1/TRBV3-2 TRBD2 TGTGCCAACCCTGTCCCTAGCGGGGGAGGCGGGGAGCTGTTTTTT CANPVPSGGGGELFF
once TRBJ2-4 TRBV15 TRBD1 TGTGCCACGTCAGGACAGGGAGACGTAGCCAAAAACATTCAGTACTTC CATSGQGDVAKNIQYF
- TRBJ1-5 TRBV11-2 - TGTGCCAGCAGCCCGGGGGGACGCTCTTTTCAGCCCCAGCATTTT CASSPGGRSFQPQHF
- TRBJ2-5 TRBV3-1/TRBV3-2 - TGTGCCAGCAGCCGTACAGGGACCTTGGGAGAGACCCAGTACTTC CASSRTGTLGETQYF
- TRBJ1-6 TRBV19 - TGTGCCAGCTGGGGGGGGACTAATTCACCCCTCCACTTT CASWGGTNSPLHF
- TRBJ2-7 TRBV28 TRBD2 TGTGCCAGCAGGGGAGCGGGACGCATTCCCTACGAGCAGTACTTC CASRGAGRIPYEQYF
few TRBJ2-2 TRBV19 - TGTGCCAGTAGTACCTTGGTTGGGAGTACCGGGGAGCTGTTTTTT CASSTLVGSTGELFF
- TRBJ2-2 TRBV4-3 - TGCGCCAGCAGCCAAGTACAGGGTGTCACCGGGGAGCTGTTTTTT CASSQVQGVTGELFF
- TRBJ1-5 TRBV6-5 TRBD1 TGTGCCAGCAGTTACTCGCAGGGGGGCTCGGAGCCCCAGCATTTT CASSYSQGGSEPQHF
- TRBJ1-5 TRBV5-4 TRBD1 TGTGCCAGCAGCTTTGGAGGGGGCAAGAGCAATCAGCCCCAGCATTTT CASSFGGGKSNQPQHF
- TRBJ2-7 TRBV27 TRBD1 TGTGCCAGCAGTTTAGCCCCAGGGGGCGAGTACGAGCAGTACTTC CASSLAPGGEYEQYF
- TRBJ1-2 TRBV11-3 TRBD1 TGTGCCAGCAGCTCACGGACAGGGCAGGAGTACACCTTC CASSSRTGQEYTF
- TRBJ2-2 TRBV5-6 TRBD2 TGTGCCAGCAGCTGGGGGGGCACCGGGGAGCTGTTTTTT CASSWGGTGELFF
- TRBJ1-4 TRBV5-1 - TGCGCCAGCAGCTCGCGAACAACTAATGAAAAACTGTTTTTT CASSSRTTNEKLFF
- TRBJ2-7 TRBV6-6 TRBD1 TGTGCCAGCAGTTACTCGGGACAGGGGAGCGAGCAGTACTTC CASSYSGQGSEQYF
- TRBJ2-5 TRBV27 - TGTGCCAGCAGTTCTCCTCTCAGGGGAAGGGAAGAGACCCAGTACTTC CASSSPLRGREETQYF
- TRBJ1-5 TRBV27 - TGTGCCAGCAGTTATAGGCAGGGAAATCAGCCCCAGCATTTT CASSYRQGNQPQHF
- TRBJ1-1 TRBV19 - TGTGCCAGTAGTAGGGGAAAAAGGGACACCACGAACACTGAAGCTTTCTTT CASSRGKRDTTNTEAFF
- TRBJ2-2 TRBV2 - TGTGCCAGCAGTGACGTACAGACGAACACCGGGGAGCTGTTTTTT CASSDVQTNTGELFF
few TRBJ2-7 TRBV2 TRBD2 TGTGCCAGCAGTTCTCAGCGGGGGAGCGAGCAGTACTTC CASSSQRGSEQYF
- TRBJ2-1 TRBV6-2/TRBV6-3 - TGTGCCAGCAGTCTCACTAACAATGAGCAGTTCTTC CASSLTNNEQFF
- TRBJ1-5 TRBV6-5 TRBD1 TGTGCCAGCAGTTACCAACAGGGGGTGGGTCAGCCCCAGCATTTT CASSYQQGVGQPQHF
- TRBJ2-7 TRBV2 - TGTGCCAGCAGTGAAGACAGATCGGCGACCGAGCAGTACTTC CASSEDRSATEQYF
- TRBJ1-5 TRBV6-4 - TGTGCCAGCAGTGTATTGGCAGTTCACCTCCGTGATCAGCCCCAGCATTTT CASSVLAVHLRDQPQHF
- TRBJ1-5 TRBV6-2/TRBV6-3 - TGTGCCAGCAGACCTTTGGGGGTCGGGGGAAGCAATCAGCCCCAGCATTTT CASRPLGVGGSNQPQHF
- TRBJ2-1 TRBV5-1 - TGCGCCAGCAGCAAGCTGACGATTCGCGGTGAGCAGTTCTTC CASSKLTIRGEQFF
- TRBJ2-2 TRBV6-2/TRBV6-3 - TGTGCCAGCAGCCCAACTAGGGTAAACACCGGGGAGCTGTTTTTT CASSPTRVNTGELFF
- TRBJ2-5 TRBV15 - TGTGCCACCAGCAGAGAACTAGTGGTAGCAGAGACCCAGTACTTC CATSRELVVAETQYF